A selection of T cell receptor beta chains follows, all from one sample in a study of blood T cells in healthy people across ages. Via MiXCR, TCRdb re-called the 5' RACE reads, giving one row per CDR3 protein. There are roughly 1.6 million distinct CDR3 sequences in the sample; roughly 32% occur only once, and approximately 10% lies in the top ten. Source material: blood. The receptors stem from a woman aged 25-40 years in good health. Both conserved end residues are part of each CDR3. Fields, in order: V gene, clone size, D gene, J gene, CDR3 protein, CDR3 DNA. D genes are given only for firm matches. The size field is filled for only some rows; it gives once, few, many or a size class.

v_gene: TRBV18; abundance: -; d_gene: -; j_gene: TRBJ1-2; CDR3aa: CASSPREGDGYTF; CDR3nt: TGTGCCAGCTCACCACGGGAAGGGGATGGCTACACCTTC
v_gene: TRBV6-6; abundance: -; d_gene: -; j_gene: TRBJ2-7; CDR3aa: CASSYTPRGNYEQYF; CDR3nt: TGTGCCAGCAGTTACACTCCTCGGGGCAACTACGAGCAGTACTTC
v_gene: TRBV2; abundance: -; d_gene: TRBD1; j_gene: TRBJ1-2; CDR3aa: CASIRGKSAFTYGYTF; CDR3nt: TGTGCCAGCATCAGGGGGAAGTCGGCTTTTACCTATGGCTACACCTTC
v_gene: TRBV6-1; abundance: few; d_gene: -; j_gene: TRBJ1-1; CDR3aa: CASSESSAIPNTEAFF; CDR3nt: TGTGCCAGCAGTGAAAGTTCGGCTATTCCGAACACTGAAGCTTTCTTT
v_gene: TRBV6-1; abundance: -; d_gene: TRBD1; j_gene: TRBJ1-2; CDR3aa: CASSERQGRANYGYTF; CDR3nt: TGTGCCAGCAGTGAACGACAGGGACGAGCTAACTATGGCTACACCTTC
v_gene: TRBV2; abundance: -; d_gene: -; j_gene: TRBJ1-1; CDR3aa: CASILDKYTEAFF; CDR3nt: TGTGCCAGCATTCTGGACAAATACACTGAAGCTTTCTTT
v_gene: TRBV27; abundance: -; d_gene: -; j_gene: TRBJ2-7; CDR3aa: CASSSGASEQYF; CDR3nt: TGTGCCAGCAGTTCGGGGGCCAGCGAGCAGTACTTC
v_gene: TRBV9; abundance: few; d_gene: -; j_gene: TRBJ2-5; CDR3aa: CASSVGVSPPHKQYF; CDR3nt: TGTGCCAGCAGCGTAGGGGTTAGTCCCCCCCACAAGCAGTACTTC
v_gene: TRBV29-1; abundance: many; d_gene: -; j_gene: TRBJ2-6; CDR3aa: CSISGANVLTF; CDR3nt: TGCTCGATCTCTGGGGCCAACGTCCTGACTTTC
v_gene: TRBV20-1; abundance: few; d_gene: -; j_gene: TRBJ2-3; CDR3aa: CSARWKADTQYF; CDR3nt: TGCAGTGCTCGCTGGAAGGCAGATACGCAGTATTTT
v_gene: TRBV7-2; abundance: many; d_gene: TRBD2; j_gene: TRBJ2-1; CDR3aa: CASTLAGPYNEQFF; CDR3nt: TGTGCCAGCACTCTAGCGGGACCCTACAATGAGCAGTTCTTC
v_gene: TRBV28; abundance: -; d_gene: -; j_gene: TRBJ2-7; CDR3aa: CASGLGVYYEQYF; CDR3nt: TGTGCCAGCGGTCTGGGGGTATACTACGAGCAGTACTTC
v_gene: TRBV28; abundance: -; d_gene: -; j_gene: TRBJ2-1; CDR3aa: CASSSLHDEQFF; CDR3nt: TGTGCCAGCAGTAGCCTCCATGACGAGCAGTTCTTC
v_gene: TRBV28; abundance: few; d_gene: TRBD1; j_gene: TRBJ2-1; CDR3aa: CASSSTFRDSSYNEQFF; CDR3nt: TGTGCCAGCAGTTCAACCTTCCGGGACAGTTCCTACAATGAGCAGTTCTTC
v_gene: TRBV5-1; abundance: few; d_gene: TRBD1; j_gene: TRBJ1-1; CDR3aa: CASSSGRGQSTEAFF; CDR3nt: TGCGCCAGCAGCTCGGGAAGGGGACAGAGCACTGAAGCTTTCTTT
v_gene: TRBV4-2; abundance: -; d_gene: -; j_gene: TRBJ1-6; CDR3aa: CASRPRWAANSPLHF; CDR3nt: TGTGCCAGCAGGCCTAGGTGGGCCGCGAATTCACCCCTCCACTTT
v_gene: TRBV10-3; abundance: -; d_gene: TRBD2; j_gene: TRBJ2-1; CDR3aa: CAISGEVAGGLNNEQFF; CDR3nt: TGTGCCATCAGTGGAGAGGTAGCGGGGGGGTTGAACAATGAGCAGTTCTTC
v_gene: TRBV6-6; abundance: -; d_gene: -; j_gene: TRBJ1-4; CDR3aa: CASTLPWGEKLFF; CDR3nt: TGTGCCAGCACCTTGCCCTGGGGTGAAAAACTGTTTTTT
v_gene: TRBV5-1; abundance: -; d_gene: TRBD2; j_gene: TRBJ2-5; CDR3aa: CASSLQASGLQETQYF; CDR3nt: TGCGCCAGCAGCTTGCAGGCTAGCGGACTGCAAGAGACCCAGTACTTC
v_gene: TRBV4-2; abundance: -; d_gene: TRBD2; j_gene: TRBJ2-1; CDR3aa: CASSQVQREGNEQFF; CDR3nt: TGTGCCAGCAGCCAAGTCCAGCGGGAGGGCAATGAGCAGTTCTTC
v_gene: TRBV6-1; abundance: few; d_gene: TRBD1; j_gene: TRBJ2-1; CDR3aa: CASRIRGLHPYNEQFF; CDR3nt: TGTGCCAGTCGAATCAGGGGGCTTCATCCCTACAATGAGCAGTTCTTC
v_gene: TRBV27; abundance: once; d_gene: -; j_gene: TRBJ2-5; CDR3aa: CASSGTLYQETQYF; CDR3nt: TGTGCCAGCAGTGGGACCCTGTACCAAGAGACCCAGTACTTC
v_gene: TRBV20-1; abundance: -; d_gene: TRBD2; j_gene: TRBJ2-7; CDR3aa: CSAPASGASYSYEQYF; CDR3nt: TGCAGTGCTCCTGCTAGCGGGGCTTCTTACTCCTACGAGCAGTACTTC
v_gene: TRBV20-1; abundance: -; d_gene: -; j_gene: TRBJ2-5; CDR3aa: CSANAGSETQYF; CDR3nt: TGCAGTGCTAACGCGGGGTCAGAGACCCAGTACTTC
v_gene: TRBV5-5; abundance: -; d_gene: -; j_gene: TRBJ2-7; CDR3aa: CASSNIMGYEQYF; CDR3nt: TGTGCCAGCAGCAACATCATGGGGTACGAGCAGTACTTC
v_gene: TRBV28; abundance: -; d_gene: -; j_gene: TRBJ2-7; CDR3aa: CACRTPGNEQYF; CDR3nt: TGTGCCTGCAGGACCCCGGGCAACGAGCAGTACTTC
v_gene: TRBV5-1; abundance: -; d_gene: TRBD2; j_gene: TRBJ2-1; CDR3aa: CASSGGTSGAHNEQFF; CDR3nt: TGCGCCAGCAGCGGGGGGACTAGCGGTGCCCACAATGAGCAGTTCTTC
v_gene: TRBV28; abundance: -; d_gene: -; j_gene: TRBJ2-1; CDR3aa: CASKSQGAYNEQFF; CDR3nt: TGTGCCAGCAAATCGCAGGGAGCTTACAATGAGCAGTTCTTC
v_gene: TRBV5-1; abundance: many; d_gene: -; j_gene: TRBJ2-5; CDR3aa: CASSYSGGYQETQYF; CDR3nt: TGCGCCAGCAGCTACAGCGGAGGGTACCAAGAGACCCAGTACTTC
v_gene: TRBV7-3; abundance: -; d_gene: TRBD2; j_gene: TRBJ2-3; CDR3aa: CATRLAGPGGTQYF; CDR3nt: TGTGCCACCCGACTAGCGGGGCCGGGGGGTACGCAGTATTTT
v_gene: TRBV4-2; abundance: -; d_gene: TRBD2; j_gene: TRBJ2-1; CDR3aa: CASSRDGTSGPHLGGEQFF; CDR3nt: TGTGCCAGCAGCCGCGACGGGACTAGCGGGCCCCACTTGGGTGGTGAGCAGTTCTTC
v_gene: TRBV20-1; abundance: few; d_gene: TRBD2; j_gene: TRBJ2-7; CDR3aa: CSALAGPYEQYF; CDR3nt: TGCAGTGCTTTAGCGGGACCCTACGAGCAGTACTTC
v_gene: TRBV11-2; abundance: -; d_gene: TRBD1; j_gene: TRBJ1-2; CDR3aa: CASSLGTGPFYGYTF; CDR3nt: TGTGCCAGCAGCCTTGGGACAGGACCCTTCTATGGCTACACCTTC
v_gene: TRBV19; abundance: -; d_gene: -; j_gene: TRBJ2-3; CDR3aa: CASSIPPMDTQYF; CDR3nt: TGTGCCAGTAGTATACCCCCAATGGATACGCAGTATTTT
v_gene: TRBV7-2; abundance: few; d_gene: TRBD2; j_gene: TRBJ2-1; CDR3aa: CASSSTSGSSNEQFF; CDR3nt: TGTGCCAGCAGCTCGACTAGCGGGTCATCCAATGAGCAGTTCTTC
v_gene: TRBV5-6; abundance: -; d_gene: -; j_gene: TRBJ2-7; CDR3aa: CASSLGESEQYF; CDR3nt: TGTGCCAGCAGCTTAGGTGAATCCGAGCAGTACTTC
v_gene: TRBV4-1; abundance: many; d_gene: -; j_gene: TRBJ2-5; CDR3aa: CASSPSALGTQYF; CDR3nt: TGCGCCAGCAGCCCGTCTGCCCTCGGGACCCAGTACTTC
v_gene: TRBV10-3; abundance: few; d_gene: -; j_gene: TRBJ2-1; CDR3aa: CAISDVASSYNEQFF; CDR3nt: TGTGCCATCAGTGATGTGGCGTCCTCCTACAATGAGCAGTTCTTC
v_gene: TRBV4-1; abundance: -; d_gene: -; j_gene: TRBJ1-4; CDR3aa: CASSQEKGKADEKLFF; CDR3nt: TGCGCCAGCAGCCAAGAAAAGGGAAAGGCCGATGAAAAACTGTTTTTT
v_gene: TRBV27; abundance: few; d_gene: TRBD2; j_gene: TRBJ2-7; CDR3aa: CASSSGLAGGWTYEQYF; CDR3nt: TGTGCCAGCAGTTCTGGACTAGCGGGGGGGTGGACCTACGAGCAGTACTTC
v_gene: TRBV9; abundance: many; d_gene: -; j_gene: TRBJ2-3; CDR3aa: CASSVEGRTADTQYF; CDR3nt: TGTGCCAGCAGCGTAGAAGGCCGGACGGCAGATACGCAGTATTTT
v_gene: TRBV5-4; abundance: few; d_gene: TRBD2; j_gene: TRBJ2-1; CDR3aa: CASSLGTGTRAGNEQFF; CDR3nt: TGTGCCAGCAGCTTAGGCACCGGGACTAGAGCGGGGAATGAGCAGTTCTTC
v_gene: TRBV3-1; abundance: -; d_gene: -; j_gene: TRBJ1-5; CDR3aa: CASSQDWGEWPQHF; CDR3nt: TGTGCCAGCAGCCAAGATTGGGGGGAGTGGCCCCAGCATTTT
v_gene: TRBV16; abundance: few; d_gene: TRBD1; j_gene: TRBJ1-2; CDR3aa: CASSQSNRGYGYTF; CDR3nt: TGTGCCAGCAGCCAATCGAACAGGGGCTATGGCTACACCTTC
v_gene: TRBV29-1; abundance: many; d_gene: TRBD1; j_gene: TRBJ2-1; CDR3aa: CSIYGQGYNEQFF; CDR3nt: TGCAGCATTTACGGACAGGGGTACAATGAGCAGTTCTTC
v_gene: TRBV20-1; abundance: -; d_gene: TRBD2; j_gene: TRBJ2-5; CDR3aa: CSGGLGRRETQYF; CDR3nt: TGCAGTGGAGGACTAGGGAGGCGCGAGACCCAGTACTTC
v_gene: TRBV6-2/TRBV6-3; abundance: -; d_gene: TRBD1; j_gene: TRBJ1-2; CDR3aa: CASRGDRALYGYTF; CDR3nt: TGTGCCAGCAGGGGGGACAGGGCCCTCTATGGCTACACCTTC
v_gene: TRBV11-2; abundance: few; d_gene: -; j_gene: TRBJ2-5; CDR3aa: CASSATAELEETQYF; CDR3nt: TGTGCCAGCAGCGCCACCGCCGAGCTAGAAGAGACCCAGTACTTC
v_gene: TRBV3-1; abundance: -; d_gene: TRBD1; j_gene: TRBJ2-7; CDR3aa: CASSHIRDSKEQYF; CDR3nt: TGTGCCAGCAGCCATATCCGGGACAGTAAGGAGCAGTACTTC
v_gene: TRBV4-2; abundance: -; d_gene: TRBD2; j_gene: TRBJ2-1; CDR3aa: CANSTIAGVVYNEQFF; CDR3nt: TGTGCCAACAGCACAATAGCGGGAGTGGTCTACAATGAGCAGTTCTTC
v_gene: TRBV10-3; abundance: -; d_gene: -; j_gene: TRBJ1-2; CDR3aa: CAISPALDGNYGYTF; CDR3nt: TGTGCCATCAGTCCAGCTCTGGACGGAAACTATGGCTACACCTTC
v_gene: TRBV27; abundance: few; d_gene: -; j_gene: TRBJ2-3; CDR3aa: CASKGLAGLRTDTQYF; CDR3nt: TGTGCCAGCAAAGGCCTAGCAGGACTGCGCACAGATACGCAGTATTTT
v_gene: TRBV29-1; abundance: many; d_gene: -; j_gene: TRBJ2-5; CDR3aa: CSVEILGQETQYF; CDR3nt: TGCAGCGTTGAAATCCTGGGGCAAGAGACCCAGTACTTC
v_gene: TRBV7-9; abundance: -; d_gene: -; j_gene: TRBJ1-2; CDR3aa: CASSLHGLNYGYTF; CDR3nt: TGTGCCAGCAGCTTACACGGTTTGAACTATGGCTACACCTTC
v_gene: TRBV27; abundance: -; d_gene: -; j_gene: TRBJ2-3; CDR3aa: CASSWKGYHTDTQYF; CDR3nt: TGTGCCAGCAGTTGGAAGGGTTATCACACAGATACGCAGTATTTT
v_gene: TRBV9; abundance: -; d_gene: -; j_gene: TRBJ2-5; CDR3aa: CASSHSDTQETQYF; CDR3nt: TGTGCCAGCAGCCATTCGGATACCCAAGAGACCCAGTACTTC